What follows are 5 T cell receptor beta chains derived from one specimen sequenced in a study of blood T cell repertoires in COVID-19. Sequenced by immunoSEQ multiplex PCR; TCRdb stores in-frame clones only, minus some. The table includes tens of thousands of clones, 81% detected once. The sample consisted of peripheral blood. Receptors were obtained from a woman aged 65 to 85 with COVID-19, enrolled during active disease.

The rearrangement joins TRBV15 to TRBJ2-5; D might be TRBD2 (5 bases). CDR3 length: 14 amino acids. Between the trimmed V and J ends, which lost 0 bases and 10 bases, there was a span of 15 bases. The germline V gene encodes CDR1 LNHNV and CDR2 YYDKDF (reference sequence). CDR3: CATSRDMASADQYF. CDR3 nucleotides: TGTGCCACCAGCAGAGATATGGCTTCAGCGGACCAGTACTTC.

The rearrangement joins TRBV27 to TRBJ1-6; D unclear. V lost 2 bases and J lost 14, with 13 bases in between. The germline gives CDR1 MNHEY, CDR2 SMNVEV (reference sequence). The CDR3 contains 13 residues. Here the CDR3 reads CASSLLGVFSLHF. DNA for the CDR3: TGTGCCAGCAGTTTACTCGGAGTTTTTTCCCTCCACTTT.

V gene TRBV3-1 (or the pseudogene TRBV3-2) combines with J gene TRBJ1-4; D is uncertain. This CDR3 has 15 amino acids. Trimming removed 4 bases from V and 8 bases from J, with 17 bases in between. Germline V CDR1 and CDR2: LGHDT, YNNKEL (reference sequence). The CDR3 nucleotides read TGTGCCAGCAGCCCGAGCCGACCGGCGAGGGAAAAACTGTTTTTT. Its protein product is CASSPSRPAREKLFF.

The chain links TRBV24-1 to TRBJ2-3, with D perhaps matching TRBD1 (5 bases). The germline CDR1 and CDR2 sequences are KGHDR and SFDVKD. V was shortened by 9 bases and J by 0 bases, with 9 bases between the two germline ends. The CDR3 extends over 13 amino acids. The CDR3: CATQGFSTDTQYF. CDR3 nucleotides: TGTGCCACCCAGGGCTTTAGCACAGATACGCAGTATTTT.

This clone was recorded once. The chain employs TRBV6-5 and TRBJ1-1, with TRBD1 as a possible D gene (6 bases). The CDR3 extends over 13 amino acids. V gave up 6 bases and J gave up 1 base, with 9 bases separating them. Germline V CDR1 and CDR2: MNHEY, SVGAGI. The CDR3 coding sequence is TGTGCCAGCAGAAAACAGGGGAACACTGAAGCTTTCTTT. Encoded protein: CASRKQGNTEAFF.